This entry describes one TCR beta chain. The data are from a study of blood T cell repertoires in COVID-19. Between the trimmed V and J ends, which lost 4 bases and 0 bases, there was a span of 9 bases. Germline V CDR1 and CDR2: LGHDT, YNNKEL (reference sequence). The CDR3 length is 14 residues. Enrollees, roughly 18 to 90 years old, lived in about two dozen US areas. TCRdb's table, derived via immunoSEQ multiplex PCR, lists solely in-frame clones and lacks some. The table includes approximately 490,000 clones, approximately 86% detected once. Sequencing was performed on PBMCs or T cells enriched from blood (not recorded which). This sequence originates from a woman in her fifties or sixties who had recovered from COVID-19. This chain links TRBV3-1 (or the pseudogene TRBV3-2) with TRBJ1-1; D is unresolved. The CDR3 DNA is TGTGCCAGCAGCCGTACTAGTATGAACACTGAAGCTTTCTTT. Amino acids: CASSRTSMNTEAFF.